The rows below give T cell receptor beta chains drawn from one sample of a study of blood T cell repertoires in COVID-19. Generated by immunoSEQ multiplex PCR, the TCRdb table keeps only in-frame clones and is missing some. The sample contains over 110,000 clones, approximately 87% of which appear only once. The specimen sequenced was PBMCs or T cells enriched from blood (not recorded which). The source is a middle-aged man in a cohort exposed to, infected with or recovered from COVID-19 (not recorded which). CDR3s include the opening cysteine and the closing phenylalanine or tryptophan. Fields, in order: D gene, J gene, V gene, clone size, CDR3 protein, CDR3 DNA. The D gene is left open where the match is weak. Size is omitted from some rows. Given values are once, few, many or a class for expanded clones.

TRBD2	TRBJ2-1	TRBV7-6	NA	CASSPGLADNEQFF	TGTGCCAGCAGCCCCGGACTAGCGGACAATGAGCAGTTCTTC
TRBD1	TRBJ2-5	TRBV6-5	NA	CASGTGGDAQETQYF	TGTGCCAGCGGGACAGGGGGCGATGCCCAAGAGACCCAGTACTTC
NA	TRBJ2-3	TRBV5-1	NA	CASSFERSNTDTQYF	TGCGCCAGCAGCTTCGAGCGGTCCAACACAGATACGCAGTATTTT
NA	TRBJ1-1	TRBV24-1	NA	CATKGTAANTEAFF	TGTGCCACCAAAGGAACAGCAGCTAACACTGAAGCTTTCTTT
NA	TRBJ2-5	TRBV11-3	NA	CASSLAPKETQYF	TGTGCCAGCAGCTTAGCCCCAAAAGAGACCCAGTACTTC
TRBD1	TRBJ2-3	TRBV7-9	once	CASSLGQGMRADTQYF	TGTGCCAGCAGCTTAGGACAGGGAATGAGGGCAGATACGCAGTATTTT
NA	TRBJ1-2	TRBV7-9	NA	CASSRHAGDYGYTF	TGTGCCAGCAGCCGTCACGCCGGGGACTATGGCTACACCTTC
NA	TRBJ1-2	TRBV9	NA	CASAADSNYGYTF	TGTGCCAGCGCGGCGGACAGTAACTATGGCTACACCTTC
NA	TRBJ2-1	TRBV25-1	NA	CASSWSGQNRYEQFF	TGTGCCAGCAGTTGGAGCGGCCAGAATCGGTATGAGCAGTTCTTC
TRBD1	TRBJ1-5	TRBV15	NA	CATSRGDRGSVGNQPQHF	TGTGCCACCAGCAGAGGGGACAGGGGGTCGGTGGGCAATCAGCCCCAGCATTTT
NA	TRBJ1-4	TRBV11-2	NA	CASSLDGAEKLFF	TGTGCCAGCAGCTTAGATGGGGCTGAAAAACTGTTTTTT
TRBD2	TRBJ2-1	TRBV7-9	NA	CASSTRTSEVNEQFF	TGTGCCAGCAGCACCCGGACTAGCGAGGTCAATGAGCAGTTCTTC
TRBD2	TRBJ2-7	TRBV28	NA	CASRRTSGRGHEQYF	TGTGCCAGCAGACGAACTAGCGGGAGAGGCCACGAGCAGTACTTC
TRBD1	TRBJ1-5	TRBV19	NA	CASRPDRGVGQPQHF	TGTGCCAGTAGACCCGACAGGGGGGTAGGTCAGCCCCAGCATTTT
NA	TRBJ1-3	TRBV28	NA	CASSLRGSSGNTIYF	TGTGCCAGCAGTTTAAGGGGGAGCTCTGGAAACACCATATATTTT
TRBD2	TRBJ2-7	TRBV27	NA	CASSPGTSGRNEQYF	TGTGCCAGCAGTCCCGGGACTAGCGGGAGAAACGAGCAGTACTTC
TRBD2	TRBJ2-1	TRBV5-4	NA	CASSLEGGGSYNEQFF	TGTGCCAGCAGCTTGGAGGGCGGGGGCTCCTACAATGAGCAGTTCTTC
TRBD2	TRBJ2-3	TRBV7-9	NA	CASSYRGSGGTDTQYF	TGTGCCAGCAGCTACCGGGGTAGCGGGGGCACAGATACGCAGTATTTT
NA	TRBJ1-5	TRBV7-2	NA	CASSLAADQPQHF	TGTGCCAGCAGCTTAGCGGCAGATCAGCCCCAGCATTTT
NA	TRBJ2-7	TRBV2	NA	CASKEGGYEQYF	TGTGCCAGCAAGGAAGGGGGATACGAGCAGTACTTC
NA	TRBJ1-4	TRBV6-6	NA	CASSYGSLSTNEKLFF	TGTGCCAGCAGTTACGGCAGTTTATCAACTAATGAAAAACTGTTTTTT
TRBD1	TRBJ1-2	TRBV29-1	NA	CSAIGGQNYGYTF	TGCAGCGCTATCGGGGGACAGAACTATGGCTACACCTTC
NA	TRBJ1-2	TRBV29-1	NA	CSVEDSDGYTF	TGCAGCGTTGAAGATTCAGATGGCTACACCTTC
NA	TRBJ2-2	TRBV9	NA	CASSVGGGPNTGELFF	TGTGCCAGCAGCGTAGGCGGAGGGCCCAACACCGGGGAGCTGTTTTTT
NA	TRBJ2-7	TRBV12-2	NA	CASRPNPASGSYEQYF	TGTGCAAGTCGCCCCAACCCGGCTAGCGGGTCCTACGAGCAGTACTTC
TRBD1	TRBJ2-3	TRBV13	NA	CASHLWGQVTDTQYF	TGTGCCAGCCACCTCTGGGGACAGGTTACAGATACGCAGTATTTT
TRBD1	TRBJ2-7	TRBV19	NA	CATSRTGVEQYF	TGTGCCACCTCGAGGACAGGGGTCGAGCAGTACTTC
TRBD1	TRBJ2-5	TRBV6-5	NA	CASTPSDRGEETQYF	TGTGCCAGTACCCCCTCGGACAGGGGGGAAGAGACCCAGTACTTC
TRBD2	TRBJ2-1	TRBV6-5	NA	CASSMLAGVNEQFF	TGTGCCAGCAGTATGCTAGCGGGAGTAAATGAGCAGTTCTTC
TRBD2	TRBJ2-7	TRBV11-2	NA	CASSTTPQLAGGGEQYF	TGTGCCAGCAGCACCACCCCCCAACTAGCGGGAGGTGGTGAGCAGTACTTC
NA	TRBJ1-4	TRBV12-2	NA	CASLHAGQRDEKLFF	TGTGCAAGTCTCCATGCAGGACAGAGGGATGAAAAACTGTTTTTT
NA	TRBJ2-1	TRBV24-1	NA	CATSDLEGSHEQFF	TGTGCCACCAGTGATTTGGAGGGTTCGCATGAGCAGTTCTTC
NA	TRBJ1-2	TRBV28	NA	CASSFQPGAGGGYTF	TGTGCCAGCAGTTTCCAACCGGGCGCGGGCGGTGGCTACACCTTC
NA	TRBJ2-7	TRBV6-5	NA	CASSGWTALEQYF	TGTGCCAGCAGCGGATGGACAGCGCTCGAGCAGTACTTC
NA	TRBJ1-3	TRBV30	NA	CAWGDRQNGNTIYF	TGTGCCTGGGGTGATCGACAGAATGGAAACACCATATATTTT
NA	TRBJ2-7	TRBV11-2	NA	CASSSRVSGQYF	TGTGCCAGCAGCTCGCGGGTTTCTGGGCAGTACTTC
TRBD1	TRBJ1-5	TRBV19	few	CASSKDRGGSNQPQHF	TGTGCCAGTAGTAAGGACAGGGGAGGAAGCAATCAGCCCCAGCATTTT
TRBD2	TRBJ2-1	TRBV6-1	NA	CASSEPTSGKQFF	TGTGCCAGCAGTGAACCGACTAGCGGGAAGCAGTTCTTC
NA	TRBJ1-5	TRBV7-2	NA	CASSHGRSNQPQHF	TGTGCCAGCAGCCATGGGAGAAGCAATCAGCCCCAGCATTTT
TRBD1	TRBJ2-5	TRBV19	NA	CASEGRTGQETQYF	TGTGCCAGTGAGGGGAGGACAGGGCAAGAGACCCAGTACTTC
NA	TRBJ1-6	TRBV9	NA	CASSVAEGVNSPLHF	TGTGCCAGCAGCGTAGCTGAGGGGGTTAATTCACCCCTCCACTTT
NA	TRBJ2-2	TRBV15	NA	CATSRGAGPGELFF	TGTGCCACCAGCAGGGGTGCAGGGCCCGGGGAGCTGTTTTTT
TRBD1	TRBJ2-7	TRBV18	NA	CASGPGTGSWEQYF	TGTGCCAGCGGCCCCGGGACAGGGTCTTGGGAGCAGTACTTC
NA	TRBJ1-2	TRBV29-1	NA	CSVERGGGYTF	TGCAGCGTTGAACGGGGGGGAGGCTACACCTTC
NA	TRBJ1-5	TRBV4-3	NA	CASSVTTQGYQPQHF	TGCGCCAGCAGCGTTACCACCCAGGGGTATCAGCCCCAGCATTTT
NA	TRBJ1-1	TRBV5-1	NA	CASSLMTGSNTEAFF	TGCGCCAGCAGCTTGATGACAGGAAGTAACACTGAAGCTTTCTTT